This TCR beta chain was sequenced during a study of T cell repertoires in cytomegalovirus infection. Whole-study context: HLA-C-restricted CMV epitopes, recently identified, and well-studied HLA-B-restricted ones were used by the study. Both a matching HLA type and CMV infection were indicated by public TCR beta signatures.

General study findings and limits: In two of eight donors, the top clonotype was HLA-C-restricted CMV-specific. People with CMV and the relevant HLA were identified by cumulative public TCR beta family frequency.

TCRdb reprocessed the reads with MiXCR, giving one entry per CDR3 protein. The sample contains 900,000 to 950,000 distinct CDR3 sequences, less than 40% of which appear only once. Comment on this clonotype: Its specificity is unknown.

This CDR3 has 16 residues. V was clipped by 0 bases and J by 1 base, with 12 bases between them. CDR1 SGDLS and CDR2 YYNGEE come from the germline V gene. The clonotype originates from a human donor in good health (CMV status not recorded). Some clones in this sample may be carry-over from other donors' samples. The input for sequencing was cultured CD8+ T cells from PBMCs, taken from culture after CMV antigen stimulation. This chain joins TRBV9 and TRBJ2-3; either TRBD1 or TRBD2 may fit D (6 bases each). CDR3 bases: TGTGCCAGCAGCGTAGACGGGGGCAGAGGCACAGATACGCAGTATTTT. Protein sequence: CASSVDGGRGTDTQYF.